These 28 T cell receptor beta chains came from one sample sequenced in a study of cytomegalovirus exposure and HLA in healthy donors. The protocol was immunoSEQ multiplex PCR, while the TCRdb copy is restricted to in-frame clones and leaves out a portion. The sample records 150,000 to 200,000 clones, 86% being singletons. Sequencing was done on a sample of PBMCs. Source of these receptors: a woman younger than 35 in good health and CMV-seronegative.

The V call is TRBV20-1, the J call TRBJ1-1, with a weak D call TRBD1 (5 bases). CDR1 is DFQATT, CDR2 SNEGSKA, per germline (reference sequence). CDR3 length: 11 amino acids. V gave up 6 bases and J gave up 4 bases, with 9 bases separating them. The CDR3 nucleotides are TGCAGTGCCCCGGACACCACTGAAGCTTTCTTT. It yields the protein CSAPDTTEAFF.

The V and J genes are TRBV6-5 and TRBJ2-7; TRBD1 is a possible D gene (5 bases). V was shortened by 10 bases and J by 3 bases, with 13 bases between the two germline ends. There are 12 residues in the CDR3. Germline CDR1 and CDR2: MNHEY and SVGAGI. CDR3 region: CATQTAFYEQYF. In DNA form, the CDR3 reads TGTGCCACCCAGACAGCCTTCTACGAGCAGTACTTC.

The V gene is TRBV5-1, the J gene TRBJ2-2; 7 nucleotides match TRBD2. This CDR3 is 16 amino acids long. Per the germline V gene, CDR1 is SGHRS and CDR2 is YFSETQ. V shed 2 bases and J 4 bases; nucleotides not matched to a gene: 8. The DNA of the CDR3 is TGCGCCAGCAGCTTTACGGGAGGAACCTTCACCGGGGAGCTGTTTTTT. This translates into CASSFTGGTFTGELFF.

This clone has just a few counts. This chain uses TRBV7-2 with TRBJ2-1; TRBD2 aligns across 7 bases. The CDR3 is made up of 14 amino acids. CDR1 and CDR2 from the germline V gene are SGHTA and FQGNSA. Trimming at V came to 6 bases and at J to 7 bases, leaving 9 bases not matched to a gene. The CDR3 DNA follows: TGTGCCAGCAGGGCACGAGCGGGAATTAATGAGCAGTTCTTC. It translates to CASRARAGINEQFF.

V is TRBV5-1 and J is TRBJ2-7; the D gene is possibly TRBD1 (7 bases). Looked up from germline, CDR1 is SGHRS and CDR2 is YFSETQ. The CDR3 extends over 16 amino acids. Trimming stripped 0 bases from V and 2 bases from J, with 15 bases between. CDR3 region: CASSLGQGGQTYEQYF. The CDR3 DNA sequence: TGCGCCAGCAGCTTGGGGCAGGGGGGTCAGACCTACGAGCAGTACTTC.

V gene TRBV5-6 combines with J gene TRBJ1-4, with 7 nucleotides matching TRBD1. Germline V CDR1 and CDR2: SGHDT, YYEEEE. The CDR3 totals 14 residues. Trimming took 4 bases from V and 8 from J; bases not matched to a gene: 8. CDR3 DNA sequence: TGTGCCAGCAGCACGGGACAGACCGCAGAAAAACTGTTTTTT. Translated, it gives CASSTGQTAEKLFF.

The gene calls are TRBV4-1 and TRBJ2-7; TRBD1 aligns across 8 bases. Germline assignment: CDR1 MGHRA and CDR2 YSYEKL. CDR3 length: 18 residues. Unmatched junction bases numbered 14, after V lost 3 bases and J lost 1 base. As DNA, the CDR3 is TGCGCCAGCAGCCAGGTTAAGGACAGGGTACGTTATTCCTACGAGCAGTACTTC. It encodes CASSQVKDRVRYSYEQYF.

The chain couples TRBV18 to TRBJ1-1; possible D gene TRBD1, 6 bases. The V and J ends lost 3 bases and 1 base respectively, with 12 bases between them. From germline, CDR1 is KGHSH and CDR2 LQKENI. CDR3 length: 15 residues. The DNA of the CDR3 is TGTGCCAGCTCACCGGCCGGACAGCAGAACACTGAAGCTTTCTTT. It is translated as CASSPAGQQNTEAFF.

The chain is built from TRBV5-1 and TRBJ2-7, with 9 positions matching TRBD2. V shed 4 bases and J 6 bases; nucleotides not matched to a gene: 5. This CDR3 is built from 13 residues. The germline gives CDR1 SGHRS, CDR2 YFSETQ. The CDR3 DNA sequence: TGCGCCAGCAGCGCGGGACTAGCTACCGAGCAGTACTTC. Encoded protein: CASSAGLATEQYF. Combining the CDR3 with reference TRBV5-1 and TRBJ2-7 gives the whole variable domain KAGVTQTPRYLIKTRGQQVTLSCSPISGHRSVSWYQQTPGQGLQFLFEYFSETQRNKGNFPGRFSGRQFSNSRSEMNVSTLELGDSALYLCASSAGLATEQYFGPGTRLTVT.

V usage is TRBV28 and J usage is TRBJ1-2, with 8 bases fitting TRBD1. The CDR3 loop spans 14 amino acids. Per germline, CDR1 MDHEN and CDR2 SYDVKM. Trimming at V came to 4 bases and at J to 4 bases, leaving 5 bases not matched to a gene. CDR3 in DNA: TGTGCCAGCAGTTCAGGACAGGGCGCCTATGGCTACACCTTC. Encoded protein: CASSSGQGAYGYTF.

The rearrangement joins TRBV30 to TRBJ2-3; no clear D gene. The germline V gene has CDR1 GTSNPN and CDR2 SVGIG (reference sequence). V lost 1 base to trimming and J lost 3 bases, with 11 bases between them. The CDR3 runs to 14 residues. CDR3 nucleotides: TGTGCCTGGAGTGGCACTATTTGGACAGATACGCAGTATTTT. It codes for CAWSGTIWTDTQYF.

CDR3 residues: CASSDPRLSAFF. CDR3 sequence (DNA): TGCGCCAGCAGTGACCCTAGACTTTCAGCTTTCTTT. This rearrangement joins TRBV10-2 to TRBJ1-1; D is ambiguous. Germline loops: CDR1 WSHSY, CDR2 SAAADI. This CDR3 spans 12 amino acids. V dropped 3 bases and J dropped 10 bases, with 12 bases sitting between them.

The J gene is TRBJ1-1, the V gene TRBV5-1; 7 bases fit TRBD1. Germline CDR1 and CDR2: SGHRS and YFSETQ. Trimming cost V 0 bases and J 5 bases; bases outside gene matches: 7. This CDR3 spans 15 amino acids. CDR3: CASSLAAGGRTEAFF. CDR3 bases: TGCGCCAGCAGCTTGGCCGCAGGGGGGAGGACTGAAGCTTTCTTT.

The J gene is TRBJ1-2, the V gene TRBV4-2; D ambiguous. V was shortened by 0 bases and J by 4 bases, with 15 bases between the two germline ends. Germline CDR1 LGHNA, CDR2 YNFKEQ. The CDR3 extends over 16 amino acids. As DNA, the CDR3 is TGTGCCAGCAGCCAAGATAATCAAGGAGGACTCTATGGCTACACCTTC. Its protein is CASSQDNQGGLYGYTF.

The chain has TRBV5-1 and TRBJ2-2, with 8 bases that match TRBD1. V trimming: 2 bases; J trimming: 5 bases; junction bases outside the gene matches: 14. Per germline, CDR1 SGHRS and CDR2 YFSETQ. This CDR3 has 18 amino acids. CDR3 nucleotide sequence: TGCGCCAGCAGCTTTTGGGAGGTTGGGACAGGTGCAACCGGGGAGCTGTTTTTT. Amino acids: CASSFWEVGTGATGELFF.

The V call is TRBV6-5, the J call TRBJ1-1; 7 bases map to TRBD1. The CDR3 runs to 15 residues. Trimming removed 5 bases from V and 4 bases from J; junction bases left unmatched: 10. Germline CDR1 is MNHEY and CDR2 is SVGAGI. CDR3 DNA: TGTGCCAGCAGTCAATCAAACAGGGGAATCACTGAAGCTTTCTTT. The encoded protein is CASSQSNRGITEAFF.

This chain links TRBV6-5 with TRBJ1-5; D is uncertain. The ends were cut back, 2 bases at V and 9 bases at J, with 11 bases in the middle. Germline assignment: CDR1 MNHEY and CDR2 SVGAGI. The CDR3 is made up of 13 amino acids. As DNA, the CDR3 is TGTGCCAGCAGTTACAGGGCGGGTGGGCCCCAGCATTTT. It yields the protein CASSYRAGGPQHF.

This sequence joins TRBV6-6 and TRBJ1-5; D call uncertain. CDR1 is MNHNY, CDR2 SVGAGI, per germline (reference sequence). V was shortened by 0 bases and J by 6 bases, with 15 bases between the two germline ends. The CDR3 is 16 residues long. CDR3 in DNA: TGTGCCAGCAGTTACTCGGAGACTAGGTCGTTTCAGCCCCAGCATTTT. It encodes CASSYSETRSFQPQHF.

The CDR3 nucleotides read TGTGCCAGCAGCCGAAAGACAGGGGCGGCCGCAGATACGCAGTATTTT. Amino acids: CASSRKTGAAADTQYF. The chain is built from TRBV9 and TRBJ2-3, with 8 bases lining up with TRBD1. Trimming at V came to 4 bases and at J to 4 bases, leaving 11 bases not matched to a gene. Germline assignment: CDR1 SGDLS and CDR2 YYNGEE. The CDR3 consists of 16 residues.

The chain couples TRBV30 to TRBJ2-7; the match to TRBD2 covers 8 bases. The V gene end was trimmed by 5 bases and the J gene end by 2 bases; junction bases not matched to a gene: 11. The CDR3 sequence is 15 residues long. Germline-derived CDR1 and CDR2 are GTSNPN and SVGIG (reference sequence). CDR3 DNA: TGTGCCTGGGCCGCCGGGGGGGGGCTCGCCTACGAGCAGTACTTC. It translates to CAWAAGGGLAYEQYF.

The chain links TRBV6-5 to TRBJ1-1; perhaps TRBD1 as D (6 bases). CDR3 length: 14 amino acids. Germline V gene sequence: CDR1 MNHEY, CDR2 SVGAGI. Trimming removed 2 bases from V and 4 bases from J, with 11 bases in between. The CDR3 region has the DNA TGTGCCAGCAGTTACAGAGGGGGAACCACTGAAGCTTTCTTT. Its translation is CASSYRGGTTEAFF.

The CDR3 loop is CASSKEPGTGVDTQYF. In DNA form, the CDR3 reads TGTGCCAGCAGCAAAGAGCCTGGGACAGGGGTAGATACGCAGTATTTT. The chain joins TRBV21-1 to TRBJ2-3; TRBD1, the table's D call, was not compared with the DNA. TRBV21-1 is deemed a pseudogene. This CDR3 comprises 16 residues.

The genes are TRBV21-1 and TRBJ2-2; the table's D call TRBD1 went unverified against the DNA. TRBV21-1 is shown as a pseudogene. The CDR3 has 18 amino acids. CDR3 nucleotides: TGTGCCAGCAGCAGACCGACAATCCCCCTGCCCTCCACCGGGGAGCTGTTTTTT. Residues: CASSRPTIPLPSTGELFF.

This chain joins TRBV18 and TRBJ1-5; D call uncertain. From germline, CDR1 is KGHSH and CDR2 LQKENI. There are 13 residues in the CDR3. Trimming removed 3 bases at V and 15 bases at J, with 18 bases between. CDR3 DNA sequence: TGTGCCAGCTCACCTTCAACATATTCCGCCCTGCATTTT. It translates to CASSPSTYSALHF.

CDR3 loop: CASSTTRGQGSPRSYEQYF. The CDR3 DNA reads TGTGCCAGTAGTACGACAAGGGGACAGGGTTCCCCGAGGTCCTACGAGCAGTACTTC. The genes are TRBV19 and TRBJ2-7, with TRBD1 matching over 9 bases. CDR3 length equals 19 residues. Germline loops: CDR1 LNHDA, CDR2 SQIVND (reference sequence). After removal of 4 bases from V and 1 base from J, the junction contained 17 bases not matched to a gene. The full variable domain, in which reference TRBV19 and TRBJ2-7 provide the parts outside the CDR3, is DGGITQSPKYLFRKEGQNVTLSCEQNLNHDAMYWYRQDPGQGLRLIYYSQIVNDFQKGDIAEGYSVSREKKESFPLTVTSAQKNPTAFYLCASSTTRGQGSPRSYEQYFGPGTRLTVT.

The chain uses TRBV4-1 and TRBJ1-2; 7 bases match TRBD1. Per germline, CDR1 MGHRA and CDR2 YSYEKL. The length of the CDR3 is 16 residues. J lost 2 bases, V lost 5 bases, and 11 bases had no gene match. The CDR3 coding sequence is TGCGCCAGCAGCTCCCGGGCGGGACAGCTAAACTATGGCTACACCTTC. Translation gives CASSSRAGQLNYGYTF.

The chain links TRBV18 to TRBJ1-1; weak D call: TRBD1 (5 bases). Trimming took 6 bases from V and 3 from J, leaving 11 bases between them. The germline V gene encodes CDR1 KGHSH and CDR2 LQKENI. The CDR3 loop spans 13 amino acids. DNA of the CDR3: TGTGCCAGCTCGTGGACAATCGACACTGAAGCTTTCTTT. Translated, it gives CASSWTIDTEAFF. Using reference TRBV18 and TRBJ1-1 for the parts outside the CDR3, the full variable domain is NAGVMQNPRHLVRRRGQEARLRCSPMKGHSHVYWYRQLPEEGLKFMVYLQKENIIDESGMPKERFSAEFPKEGPSILRIQQVVRGDSAAYFCASSWTIDTEAFFGQGTRLTVV.

In DNA, the CDR3 is TGTGCCAGCAGCGCCCATTCGGGACTAGCGGGGGGGCATCCGTTCTTC. Its translation: CASSAHSGLAGGHPFF. V and J are TRBV9 and TRBJ2-1; TRBD2 agrees at 16 bases. The CDR3 covers 16 residues. Trimming removed 3 bases from V and 15 bases from J; junction bases left unmatched: 12. The germline V gene has CDR1 SGDLS and CDR2 YYNGEE.